This passage covers 14 T cell receptor beta chains from one sample sequenced in a study of identical twins (dated by TCRdb to about 2016). Libraries came from 5' RACE. Instrument on record: Illumina HiSeq 2000. In TCRdb, the public reads were trimmed at Q25 with fastp and aligned with MiXCR, with productive beta chains retained. Every CDR3 protein is listed once, alongside the most common genes and DNA of its rows. The sample data list a few hundred thousand distinct CDR3 sequences, and roughly a tenth of these were observed just once. Clones ranked in the top ten supply 10% of the sample. Sequencing input: memory T cells sorted from blood. In light of the paper, this sample's cell subset or site label describes: CD45RO+ enriched T cells. The receptors were sampled from a man aged 50 to 60 in good health.

Ten or more counts support this clonotype. This chain uses TRBV7-2 with TRBJ2-3, with TRBD2 identical over 11 bases. V shed 1 base, J shed 7 bases, and the junction held 4 bases outside the gene matches. Germline V gene lookup returns CDR1 SGHTA and CDR2 FQGNSA. The CDR3 length is 15 residues. CDR3 sequence: CASSLDGTSGHTQYF. CDR3 bases: TGTGCCAGCAGCTTAGATGGGACTAGCGGACATACGCAGTATTTT.

This clonotype was seen more than once but under ten times. The chain employs TRBV6-2 or TRBV6-3 and TRBJ2-3, with a tentative D call TRBD2 (5 bases). V shed 0 bases and J shed 6 bases, with 13 bases lying between them. The CDR3 length is 15 residues. CDR1 is MNHEY and CDR2 is SVGEGT in the germline V gene. DNA of the CDR3: TGTGCCAGCAGTTACTCCGCGGGTTCATTGGATACGCAGTATTTT. This codes for CASSYSAGSLDTQYF.

This clonotype was found many times. The J gene is TRBJ1-1, the V gene TRBV9; 7 bases align to TRBD1. The CDR3 totals 16 residues. The V gene end was trimmed by 3 bases and the J gene end by 3 bases; junction bases not matched to a gene: 11. Germline V CDR1 and CDR2: SGDLS, YYNGEE. The CDR3 region is CASSARQQGKDTEAFF. The CDR3 bases are TGTGCCAGCAGCGCCCGCCAACAGGGGAAGGACACTGAAGCTTTCTTT.

This clonotype was counted at least ten times. This chain joins TRBV5-1 and TRBJ1-3; perhaps TRBD1 as D (5 bases). The germline V gene has CDR1 SGHRS and CDR2 YFSETQ. CDR3 length equals 14 residues. The V and J ends lost 0 bases and 4 bases respectively, with 8 bases between them. The CDR3 nucleotides read TGCGCCAGCAGCTTGGACGGGGCGGGAAACACCATATATTTT. This sequence encodes CASSLDGAGNTIYF. The full variable domain, completed using reference TRBV5-1 and TRBJ1-3, is KAGVTQTPRYLIKTRGQQVTLSCSPISGHRSVSWYQQTPGQGLQFLFEYFSETQRNKGNFPGRFSGRQFSNSRSEMNVSTLELGDSALYLCASSLDGAGNTIYFGEGSWLTVV.

The chain combines TRBV6-2 or TRBV6-3 with TRBJ2-7; unclear D gene. Trimming shortened V by 6 bases and J by 2 bases, and 17 bases separated the two germline ends. There are 15 residues in the CDR3. CDR1 is MNHEY and CDR2 is SVGEGT in the germline V gene. CDR3 bases: TGTGCCAGCAGGACCCGGACCGCTGTCCCCTACGAGCAGTACTTC. Its protein is CASRTRTAVPYEQYF.

The table lists this clonotype with many counts. The rearrangement links TRBV20-1 to TRBJ1-2, with D possibly being TRBD1 (6 bases). Between the trimmed V and J ends, which lost 0 bases and 8 bases, there was a span of 19 bases. The CDR3 sequence is 15 residues long. In germline, CDR1 is DFQATT, CDR2 SNEGSKA (reference sequence). The CDR3 loop reads CSARDPILQGGGYTF. CDR3 nucleotide sequence: TGCAGTGCTAGAGATCCCATCTTACAGGGTGGCGGCTACACCTTC.

This clonotype has only a few counts. The chain couples TRBV10-1 to TRBJ2-3, with a possible D match to TRBD1 (6 bases). Germline V CDR1 and CDR2: WNHNN, SYGVQD (reference sequence). Trimming took off 5 bases at V and 0 bases at J, with 15 bases between the two ends. This CDR3 is 16 amino acids long. For the CDR3, the DNA is TGCGCCAGCAGTCCATGGACAGCCGCTAGCACAGATACGCAGTATTTT. This codes for CASSPWTAASTDTQYF.

This clonotype was detected many times. J is TRBJ1-2 and V is TRBV12-3 or TRBV12-4; 8 bases are a match to TRBD1. J was trimmed by 8 bases and V by 6 bases; bases with no gene match: 11. This CDR3 region has 14 residues. CDR3 sequence reads: CASSRTGRRYGYTF. The CDR3, as DNA: TGTGCCAGCAGCCGGACAGGGAGAAGGTACGGCTACACCTTC.

This clonotype was found many times. This chain joins TRBV7-8 and TRBJ1-2; 7 bases agree with TRBD1. The V and J ends lost 6 bases and 0 bases, in that order; junction bases with no gene match: 7. CDR3 length equals 15 residues. CDR1 and CDR2 from the germline V gene are SGHVS and FQNEAQ. This CDR3 reads CASSSRTGANYGYTF. The CDR3, as DNA: TGTGCCAGCAGTTCCCGGACAGGAGCTAACTATGGCTACACCTTC.

This clonotype was seen only a few times. The rearrangement uses TRBV3-1 and TRBJ2-3, with a weak D call TRBD2 (5 bases). The CDR3 spans 14 residues. Germline V lookup: CDR1 LGHDT, CDR2 YNNKEL (reference sequence). Deletions cut 4 bases from V and 6 bases from J, with 14 bases between. CDR3 loop: CASSLGVGPDTQYF. The CDR3 coding sequence is TGTGCCAGCAGCCTCGGGGTTGGGCCGGATACGCAGTATTTT.

This clonotype was seen a few times. This may be a read error, as it is one base from a much larger clone. The CDR3 spells CASIFSGGNTEAFF. CDR3 DNA sequence: TGTGCCAGCATTTTTTCTGGGGGGAACACTGAAGCTTTCTTT. The chain links TRBV12-3 or TRBV12-4 to TRBJ1-1; D may be TRBD1 (5 bases). This CDR3 spans 14 amino acids. Trimming cost V 7 bases and J 1 base, with 13 bases left between them.

The V call is TRBV4-2, the J call TRBJ2-7, with 10 bases identical to TRBD2. The CDR3 has 15 amino acids. Germline V gene lookup returns CDR1 LGHNA and CDR2 YNFKEQ. The V segment lost 1 base and the J segment 2 bases; nucleotides outside the gene matches: 2. This CDR3 reads CASSQGSGGAYEQYF. In DNA form, the CDR3 reads TGTGCCAGCAGCCAAGGAAGCGGGGGGGCCTACGAGCAGTACTTC.

In this sample, this clonotype turned up many times. The gene calls are TRBV12-3 or TRBV12-4 and TRBJ2-1; D is possibly TRBD1 (6 bases). This CDR3 is 14 amino acids long. V lost 1 base to trimming and J lost 7 bases, with 11 bases between them. CDR3 residues: CASSLGQAWNEQFF. Here the CDR3 DNA reads TGTGCCAGCAGTTTAGGACAGGCCTGGAATGAGCAGTTCTTC.

This clonotype appeared a few times. The chain has TRBV13 and TRBJ2-7; D is ambiguous. Germline lookup yields CDR1 PRHDT and CDR2 FYEKMQ (reference sequence). This CDR3 region has 14 residues. V shed 5 bases and J shed 3 bases, with 14 bases lying between them. DNA for the CDR3: TGTGCCAGCAGCCCCCCCCGGGTTTTCTACGAGCAGTACTTC. Amino acids: CASSPPRVFYEQYF. The whole variable domain, filled in from reference TRBV13 and TRBJ2-7, reads AAGVIQSPRHLIKEKRETATLKCYPIPRHDTVYWYQQGPGQDPQFLISFYEKMQSDKGSIPDRFSAQQFSDYHSELNMSSLELGDSALYFCASSPPRVFYEQYFGPGTRLTVT.